This passage covers 24 T cell receptor beta chains from one sample sequenced in a study of blood T cell repertoires in COVID-19. The table came from immunoSEQ multiplex PCR; TCRdb's copy has only in-frame clones and leaves some out. Here the sample spans around 240,000 clones, 70% to 85% being singletons. The sequencing sample was made of peripheral blood. These receptor sequences come from an elderly woman with acute or convalescent COVID-19.

The chain employs TRBV18 and TRBJ2-7; 7 nucleotides match TRBD2. Per the germline V gene, CDR1 is KGHSH and CDR2 is LQKENI. Trimming cost V 3 bases and J 4 bases; bases outside gene matches: 6. This CDR3 contains 14 residues. The CDR3 bases are TGTGCCAGCTCACCCGCCACTAGCGCATACGAGCAGTACTTC. It encodes CASSPATSAYEQYF.

The V and J genes are TRBV28 and TRBJ2-5; D call uncertain. V lost 2 bases and J lost 7, with 8 bases in between. The CDR3 loop spans 12 amino acids. Germline CDR1 and CDR2: MDHEN and SYDVKM. In DNA form, the CDR3 reads TGTGCCAGCAGTTTAAATCGAGGGACCCAGTACTTC. It codes for CASSLNRGTQYF.

The chain links TRBV11-2 to TRBJ2-5; 9 nucleotides align to TRBD1. Germline V gene data show CDR1 as SGHAT and CDR2 as FQNNGV. CDR3 length equals 15 residues. J gave up 5 bases and V 5 bases, and 9 bases lay outside the gene matches. The chain's CDR3 is CASSPGTGPWETQYF. In DNA, the CDR3 is TGTGCCAGCAGCCCAGGGACAGGGCCTTGGGAGACCCAGTACTTC. The full variable domain, rest sourced from reference TRBV11-2 and TRBJ2-5, is EAGVAQSPRYKIIEKRQSVAFWCNPISGHATLYWYQQILGQGPKLLIQFQNNGVVDDSQLPKDRFSAERLKGVDSTLKIQPAKLEDSAVYLCASSPGTGPWETQYFGPGTRLLVL.

This chain connects TRBV7-9 to TRBJ2-7, with a possible D match to TRBD1 (6 bases). CDR3 length: 13 amino acids. Germline V gene sequence: CDR1 SEHNR, CDR2 FQNEAQ (reference sequence). The V end lost 6 bases, the J end lost 5 bases, and 14 bases lay between the germline ends. In nucleotides, the CDR3 is TGTGCCAGCAGACGAGCCGAGGGGGACGAGCAGTACTTC. Translation: CASRRAEGDEQYF.

V is TRBV19 and J is TRBJ1-2, with 8 bases that match TRBD1. Germline CDR1 and CDR2: LNHDA and SQIVND (reference sequence). This CDR3 is 16 amino acids long. V lost 4 bases to trimming and J lost 5 bases; unmatched junction nucleotides: 12. CDR3 sequence (DNA): TGTGCCAGTAGTACCGTTGGACAGGGAGGCCTTTATGGCTACACCTTC. This gives the protein CASSTVGQGGLYGYTF.

This clone was detected once. The chain uses TRBV12-3 or TRBV12-4 and TRBJ2-1; no definite D call. CDR3 size: 11 residues. Deletions cut 6 bases from V and 10 bases from J, with 10 bases between. The CDR3 coding sequence is TGTGCCAGCAGGCTGAACCTAGAGCAGTTCTTC. It encodes CASRLNLEQFF.

This clone was observed a handful of times. This chain uses TRBV6-6 with TRBJ1-6; 7 nucleotides line up with TRBD1. V was pared by 7 bases and J by 9 bases, with 6 bases of the junction left unmatched. CDR1 MNHNY and CDR2 SVGAGI come from the germline V gene (reference sequence). The CDR3 covers 13 residues. The CDR3 sequence: CASTDRATSPLHF. CDR3 nucleotide sequence: TGTGCCAGCACCGACAGGGCCACTTCACCCCTCCACTTT.

The rearrangement joins TRBV19 to TRBJ2-7; the D gene is possibly TRBD2 (7 bases). The CDR3 extends over 15 amino acids. Trimming removed 5 bases at V and 2 bases at J, with 16 bases between. Germline V CDR1 and CDR2: LNHDA, SQIVND (reference sequence). CDR3 loop: CASSPNAGATYEQYF. DNA for the CDR3: TGTGCCAGTAGTCCCAACGCGGGGGCGACCTACGAGCAGTACTTC.

V is TRBV18 and J is TRBJ2-1; D is possibly TRBD2 (5 bases). V lost 3 bases and J 5 bases, leaving 5 bases between the germline ends. This CDR3 has 12 residues. CDR1 KGHSH and CDR2 LQKENI come from the germline V gene. This CDR3 is CASSPGDNEQFF. DNA for the CDR3: TGTGCCAGCTCACCCGGGGACAATGAGCAGTTCTTC.

This chain links TRBV2 with TRBJ1-2; D may be TRBD1 (5 bases). The ends were cut back, 0 bases at V and 2 bases at J, with 10 bases in the middle. The CDR3 totals 15 residues. CDR1 is SNHLY and CDR2 is FYNNEI in the germline V gene. In DNA form, the CDR3 reads TGTGCCAGCAGTGAAGCTAGGGGCGGAAACTATGGCTACACCTTC. Amino acid sequence: CASSEARGGNYGYTF.

V and J are TRBV5-1 and TRBJ2-7, with 8 positions matching TRBD1. This CDR3 contains 15 residues. Germline lookup yields CDR1 SGHRS and CDR2 YFSETQ. V lost 2 bases and J lost 5; bases outside the gene matches: 9. The chain's CDR3 is CASSFGAGGQNEQYF. CDR3 DNA sequence: TGCGCCAGCAGCTTCGGGGCAGGGGGCCAGAACGAGCAGTACTTC.

This clone was picked up one time. The CDR3 protein is CASSHQGAGGNTIYF. The CDR3 nucleotides read TGTGCCAGCAGCCACCAGGGGGCCGGTGGAAACACCATATATTTT. The chain has TRBV7-2 and TRBJ1-3; 8 bases agree with TRBD1. The trim removed 5 bases at V and 3 bases at J, leaving 6 bases unmatched. The CDR3 runs to 15 residues. CDR1 is SGHTA, CDR2 FQGNSA, per germline.

The chain uses TRBV7-6 and TRBJ1-2; D not certain. The CDR3 runs to 17 residues. Germline V CDR1 and CDR2: SGHVS, FNYEAQ. V gave up 4 bases and J gave up 5 bases, with 23 bases separating them. The CDR3 sequence: CASSSSPTGISVYGYTF. CDR3 DNA: TGTGCCAGCAGCTCCTCCCCTACCGGGATTTCGGTTTATGGCTACACCTTC.

The V gene is TRBV4-3, the J gene TRBJ1-2, with 7 bases identical to TRBD1. The length of the CDR3 is 15 residues. V gave up 0 bases and J gave up 5 bases; unmatched junction bases: 6. The germline CDR1 and CDR2 sequences are LGHNA and YSLEER. This CDR3 is CASSQDPQGEYGYTF. The CDR3 region has the DNA TGCGCCAGCAGCCAAGATCCCCAGGGGGAATATGGCTACACCTTC.

The chain couples TRBV5-4 to TRBJ1-2, with 9 bases aligning to TRBD1. CDR1 and CDR2 from the germline V gene are SGHNT and YYREEE (reference sequence). The V gene end was trimmed by 0 bases and the J gene end by 6 bases; junction bases not matched to a gene: 6. This CDR3 contains 15 residues. The DNA for the CDR3 is TGTGCCAGCAGCTTGGAGTCCGGGACAGGGAATGGCTACACCTTC. Its protein product is CASSLESGTGNGYTF. The whole variable domain, filled in from reference TRBV5-4 and TRBJ1-2, reads ETGVTQSPTHLIKTRGQQVTLRCSSQSGHNTVSWYQQALGQGPQFIFQYYREEENGRGNFPPRFSGLQFPNYSSELNVNALELDDSALYLCASSLESGTGNGYTFGSGTRLTVV.

The chain links TRBV7-9 to TRBJ1-2; D is ambiguous. Germline V gene lookup returns CDR1 SEHNR and CDR2 FQNEAQ (reference sequence). Between the trimmed V and J ends, which lost 5 bases and 0 bases, there was a span of 7 bases. The CDR3 is made up of 13 amino acids. The CDR3 DNA reads TGTGCCAGCAGCCCGACACCTAACTATGGCTACACCTTC. This sequence encodes CASSPTPNYGYTF.

The rearrangement joins TRBV5-1 to TRBJ2-3; D might be TRBD1 (5 bases). The CDR3 is made up of 12 amino acids. Trimming removed 0 bases from V and 13 bases from J, with 12 bases in between. Germline V gives CDR1 SGHRS, CDR2 YFSETQ. The CDR3 loop reads CASSLAAGIEYF. Here the CDR3 DNA reads TGCGCCAGCAGCTTGGCCGCAGGGATCGAGTATTTT.

The J gene is TRBJ2-2, the V gene TRBV19, with a possible D match to TRBD2 (6 bases). Trimming removed 0 bases at V and 1 base at J, with 6 bases between. CDR1 is LNHDA, CDR2 SQIVND, per germline (reference sequence). This CDR3 is built from 15 residues. The CDR3 region is CASSIEGGNTGELFF. The DNA of the CDR3 is TGTGCCAGTAGTATAGAGGGGGGGAACACCGGGGAGCTGTTTTTT.

The chain uses TRBV28 and TRBJ1-2; TRBD1 agrees at 9 bases. The CDR3 covers 13 residues. V trimming: 2 bases; J trimming: 8 bases; junction bases outside the gene matches: 3. Per the germline V gene, CDR1 is MDHEN and CDR2 is SYDVKM. CDR3 protein: CASSLGTGRGYTF. DNA of the CDR3: TGTGCCAGCAGTTTAGGGACAGGGAGAGGCTACACCTTC.

V and J are TRBV18 and TRBJ1-4; D remains ambiguous. From germline, CDR1 is KGHSH and CDR2 LQKENI. This CDR3 has 14 residues. V shed 3 bases and J shed 0 bases, with 5 bases lying between them. The CDR3 protein is CASSPDSTNEKLFF. The CDR3 DNA reads as TGTGCCAGCTCACCTGACTCAACTAATGAAAAACTGTTTTTT.

This chain connects TRBV27 to TRBJ2-3; 8 positions agree with TRBD2. There are 15 residues in the CDR3. V trimming: 4 bases; J trimming: 5 bases; junction bases outside the gene matches: 8. Germline V gene data show CDR1 as MNHEY and CDR2 as SMNVEV (reference sequence). The CDR3 spells CASSSPGLVKDTQYF. CDR3 DNA sequence: TGTGCCAGCAGTTCCCCGGGACTAGTAAAAGATACGCAGTATTTT.

V gene TRBV10-3 combines with J gene TRBJ1-2, with 7 bases aligning to TRBD1. Germline-derived CDR1 and CDR2 are ENHRY and SYGVKD. V was pared by 6 bases and J by 11 bases, with 9 bases of the junction left unmatched. This CDR3 is built from 12 residues. CDR3 nucleotides: TGTGCCATCAGGAACGGGGACAGACGTTACACCTTC. Amino acid sequence: CAIRNGDRRYTF.

The rearrangement links TRBV5-6 to TRBJ2-5; D perhaps matches TRBD1 (6 bases). The V end was cut by 3 bases, the J end by 2 bases, with 14 bases between. The CDR3 consists of 15 residues. Germline V lookup: CDR1 SGHDT, CDR2 YYEEEE. The DNA of the CDR3 is TGTGCCAGCAGCTCACTGACAGGTTGGCAAGAGACCCAGTACTTC. Translation: CASSSLTGWQETQYF.

This chain connects TRBV30 to TRBJ1-5, with D possibly TRBD1 on 6 matching bases. V was cut by 1 base and J by 6 bases, with 10 bases left in between. The germline gives CDR1 GTSNPN, CDR2 SVGIG (reference sequence). The CDR3 is made up of 13 amino acids. The CDR3 reads CAWSAGAGQPQHF. In nucleotides, the CDR3 is TGTGCCTGGAGTGCAGGGGCGGGTCAGCCCCAGCATTTT.